Listed below are T cell receptor beta chains from one sample, sequenced in a study of blood T cell repertoires in COVID-19. Here immunoSEQ multiplex PCR was the method, and the copy in TCRdb shows in-frame clones only, minus some. The data contain about 81,000 clones, under 90% of them seen just once; the ten biggest clones take up roughly 14%. The sequenced sample was peripheral blood. The receptor set was obtained from a human donor in a cohort sampled during active COVID-19. Both conserved end residues are part of each CDR3. Each record gives: clone size, J gene, D gene, V gene, CDR3 DNA, CDR3 protein. A D gene is named only where the DNA matches it firmly. A row's size may be missing; if present it is once, few, many or a size class.

>once|TRBJ2-3|NA|TRBV2
TGTGCCAGCGGGTGGGGGGTGGATACGCAGTATTTT
CASGWGVDTQYF
>NA|TRBJ2-5|NA|TRBV6-6
TGTGCCAGCAGTTACCAGGGCAGGGAGACCCAGTACTTC
CASSYQGRETQYF
>once|TRBJ1-1|TRBD1|TRBV5-1
TGCGCCAGCAGCTTGTTGGGGGACAGAGAGAACACTGAAGCTTTCTTT
CASSLLGDRENTEAFF
>once|TRBJ2-7|TRBD1|TRBV6-5
TGTGCCAGCCACAGAGACGGGACAGGGGCCGAGCAGTACTTC
CASHRDGTGAEQYF
>NA|TRBJ1-4|NA|TRBV7-9
TGTGCCAGCAGCTTCTCGGGGGCTAATGAAAAACTGTTTTTT
CASSFSGANEKLFF
>NA|TRBJ2-3|TRBD2|TRBV11-2
TGTGCCAGCAGCTTAGATTTGGCTAGCGGGCACACAGATACGCAGTATTTT
CASSLDLASGHTDTQYF
>NA|TRBJ2-1|TRBD2|TRBV19
TGTGCCAGTAGTTCCCAGAGGACGGGGGGGAATGAGCAGTTCTTC
CASSSQRTGGNEQFF
>NA|TRBJ2-1|TRBD1|TRBV5-8
TGTGCCAGCAGCCGACAGGGAAGCTCCTACAATGAGCAGTTCTTC
CASSRQGSSYNEQFF
>NA|TRBJ2-5|TRBD1|TRBV20-1
TGCAGTCCGGGACAGGGGAAGACCCAGTACTTC
CSPGQGKTQYF
>NA|TRBJ2-1|NA|TRBV19
TGTGCCAGTAGTTTCAGGAGGGGTGAGCAGTTCTTC
CASSFRRGEQFF
>NA|TRBJ2-2|NA|TRBV3-1/TRBV3-2
TGTGCCAGCAGCCAAGATTCGACCGGGGAGCTGTTTTTT
CASSQDSTGELFF
>NA|TRBJ2-1|TRBD2|TRBV27
TGTGCCAGCAGGAATAGCGGGGACAACTACAATGAGCAGTTCTTC
CASRNSGDNYNEQFF
>NA|TRBJ2-2|NA|TRBV5-1
TGCGCCAGCAGCTTGAGACTGATTACCGGGGAGCTGTTTTTT
CASSLRLITGELFF
>NA|TRBJ2-7|NA|TRBV18
TGTGCCAGCTCCCCCAATCTAGGCTACGAGCAGTACTTC
CASSPNLGYEQYF
>NA|TRBJ1-1|TRBD1|TRBV4-1
TGCGCCAGCAGCCAAGAAGGACAGGGCAAAGCTTTCTTT
CASSQEGQGKAFF
>NA|TRBJ2-2|TRBD2|TRBV18
TGTGCCAGCTCACCGGGACTAGCGGGGGCCAACGGGGAGCTGTTTTTT
CASSPGLAGANGELFF
>NA|TRBJ2-7|TRBD1|TRBV4-1
TGCGCCAGCAGCGCCGGGACAGAGGCGTACGAGCAGTACTTC
CASSAGTEAYEQYF
>NA|TRBJ1-6|NA|TRBV11-2
TGTGCCAGCAGAATTGTCGGAGCCCTCCACTTT
CASRIVGALHF
>NA|TRBJ1-2|NA|TRBV7-2
TGTGCCAGCAGCTTAGCGGGCACGTCGTTATCCTATGGCTACACCTTC
CASSLAGTSLSYGYTF
>NA|TRBJ2-3|TRBD2|TRBV7-2
TGTGCCAGCAGCGCCAGACTAAGCGGGGGGCGCACAGATACGCAGTATTTT
CASSARLSGGRTDTQYF
>NA|TRBJ1-1|NA|TRBV6-2/TRBV6-3
TGTGCCAGCAGTTCCTACAGGTACACTGAAGCTTTCTTT
CASSSYRYTEAFF
>NA|TRBJ2-7|NA|TRBV19
TGTGCCAGTAGTACGGCCGGGACTCTCCCCTACGAGCAGTACTTC
CASSTAGTLPYEQYF
>NA|TRBJ2-7|TRBD2|TRBV13
TGTGCCAGCAACCGCCCGGCTAGCGGGGGTTACGAGCAGTACTTC
CASNRPASGGYEQYF
>few|TRBJ1-3|NA|TRBV5-1
TGCGCCAGCAGGTTAGACTCTGGAAACACCATATATTTT
CASRLDSGNTIYF
>NA|TRBJ1-2|NA|TRBV3-1/TRBV3-2
TGTGCCAGCAGCCAAGGGGCGCAAGGCTACACCTTC
CASSQGAQGYTF
>NA|TRBJ2-7|NA|TRBV11-2
TGTGCCAGCAGCTTAGATTGGGCGGGACTCTCCTACGAGCAGTACTTC
CASSLDWAGLSYEQYF
>NA|TRBJ1-1|NA|TRBV19
TGTGCCAGTAGTGGACTGACAAGCCCGAACCCGAACACTGAAGCTTTCTTT
CASSGLTSPNPNTEAFF
>NA|TRBJ2-5|TRBD2|TRBV2
TGTGCCAGCAGGGCCGGGACTAGTGGTGAGACCCAGTACTTC
CASRAGTSGETQYF
>NA|TRBJ2-2|TRBD2|TRBV4-1
TGCGCCAGCAGCCAAGGGGGACTAAACACCGGGGAGCTGTTTTTT
CASSQGGLNTGELFF
>NA|TRBJ1-1|TRBD1|TRBV9
TGTGCCAGCAGCGGAGGACAGGGTTTGAACACTGAAGCTTTCTTT
CASSGGQGLNTEAFF
>NA|TRBJ1-6|TRBD1|TRBV5-4
TGTGCCAGCAGCTTGGGTAGGGGGCCGGAGTCACCCCTCCACTTT
CASSLGRGPESPLHF
>NA|TRBJ1-3|NA|TRBV6-1
TGTGCCAGCAGTGAACACAGCTCTGGAAACACCATATATTTT
CASSEHSSGNTIYF
>NA|TRBJ1-3|NA|TRBV18
TGTGCCAGCTCACCTCAAGCATTCTCTGGAAACACCATATATTTT
CASSPQAFSGNTIYF
>once|TRBJ2-7|NA|TRBV5-1
TGCGCCAGCAGCCTAGTTGGCGAGCAGTACTTC
CASSLVGEQYF
>NA|TRBJ1-5|NA|TRBV7-9
TGTGCCAGCAGCTTAGGCCCCCAAGCAGGGCTCAATCAGCCCCAGCATTTT
CASSLGPQAGLNQPQHF
>once|TRBJ1-5|TRBD1|TRBV10-2
TGCGCCAGCAAGGACCCGGGACAGGGTTTGAGCAATCAGCCCCAGCATTTT
CASKDPGQGLSNQPQHF
>NA|TRBJ2-3|TRBD1|TRBV7-9
TGTGCCAGCAGCTTACATGGACAGGCGACAGATACGCAGTATTTT
CASSLHGQATDTQYF
>NA|TRBJ2-3|TRBD1|TRBV6-2/TRBV6-3
TGTGCCAGCAGTCCCGGACAGGGCCTCACAGATACGCAGTATTTT
CASSPGQGLTDTQYF
>NA|TRBJ1-1|NA|TRBV2
TGTGCCAGCAGGGCGGGACCGAACACTGAAGCTTTCTTT
CASRAGPNTEAFF
>NA|TRBJ1-6|TRBD1|TRBV19
TGTGCCAGTAGTACCACACAGGGGGATAGTTCACCCCTCCACTTT
CASSTTQGDSSPLHF
>NA|TRBJ2-7|TRBD1|TRBV7-9
TGTGCCAGCAGCTTAATTAATTTAAGGGACAGTGTCTACGAGCAGTACTTC
CASSLINLRDSVYEQYF
>NA|TRBJ2-3|NA|TRBV12-1
TGTGCCAGCAGCCTGAGGGTTGGAGATACGCAGTATTTT
CASSLRVGDTQYF
>NA|TRBJ2-1|TRBD2|TRBV7-2
TGTGCCAGCAGCTTTCCTAGCGGGGGGTTTAGATCCTACAATGAGCAGTTCTTC
CASSFPSGGFRSYNEQFF
>NA|TRBJ1-3|TRBD1|TRBV28
TGTGCCAGCAGTGGGACAGGTCGCGAGACTGGAAACACCATATATTTT
CASSGTGRETGNTIYF
>NA|TRBJ2-5|TRBD1|TRBV24-1
TGTGCCACCGGGGGGGACAGGGGGCAGTTGGAGACCCAGTACTTC
CATGGDRGQLETQYF
>once|TRBJ1-5|NA|TRBV7-2
TGTGCCAGCAGCCCCAGGGGCAATCAGCCCCAGCATTTT
CASSPRGNQPQHF
>NA|TRBJ1-5|TRBD1|TRBV5-1
TGCGCCAGCAGCTTGGGGACAGGGGTTCAGCCCCAGCATTTT
CASSLGTGVQPQHF
>NA|TRBJ2-7|NA|TRBV19
TGTGCCAGTAGTAGGGGGAGAAGAGGTAGCGGAGAGTCCTACGAGCAGTACTTC
CASSRGRRGSGESYEQYF
>NA|TRBJ1-6|NA|TRBV28
TGTGCCAGCAGTCCATATACAGGGTGGCAACCCCTCCACTTT
CASSPYTGWQPLHF
>NA|TRBJ2-2|TRBD1|TRBV19
TGTGCCAGTAGTCAGGGGGCAGCCGGGGAGCTGTTTTTT
CASSQGAAGELFF
>NA|TRBJ2-2|TRBD2|TRBV3-1/TRBV3-2
TGTGCCAGCAGCCACGGACGGGGGGGTAAAACCGGGGAGCTGTTTTTT
CASSHGRGGKTGELFF
>NA|TRBJ2-2|TRBD2|TRBV27
TGTGCCAGCAGTCCGACTAGCGGGGGATTGGATCTTCCCGGGGAGCTGTTTTTT
CASSPTSGGLDLPGELFF
>NA|TRBJ2-1|TRBD2|TRBV3-1/TRBV3-2
TGTGCCAGCAGACCCCTAGCGGGGAGCCCATACAATGAGCAGTTCTTC
CASRPLAGSPYNEQFF
>NA|TRBJ2-3|TRBD1|TRBV15
TGTGCCACCAGCAGCCGACAGGGATCGGTCACAGATACGCAGTATTTT
CATSSRQGSVTDTQYF
>NA|TRBJ1-1|TRBD1|TRBV5-1
TGCGCCAGCAGCTTGGCCAGGGACAGGGGAAGGTCAGCTTTCTTT
CASSLARDRGRSAFF
>NA|TRBJ2-2|TRBD2|TRBV18
TGTGCCAGCTCGCCATTAGCGGGGACGAACACCGGGGAGCTGTTTTTT
CASSPLAGTNTGELFF